This TCR beta chain was recovered during a study of Graves' ophthalmopathy and Graves' hyperthyroidism. Findings and limits, study-wide: In predicting ophthalmopathy progression, the model reached about 69% sensitivity and roughly 75% specificity. A model of 13 signatures distinguished ophthalmopathy from stable hyperthyroidism at around 90% sensitivity and around 81% specificity.

This clonotype came up many times. The antigen is unknown. V was trimmed by 0 bases and J by 4 bases, leaving 10 bases between them. Germline assignment: CDR1 LGHDT and CDR2 YNNKEL (reference sequence). CDR3 length: 14 amino acids. Amplifying from RNA transcripts, the study obtained TCR beta CDR3 regions. RT-PCR with HTBI primers came first, then second-round multiplex PCR. TCRdb recomputed calls from the multiplex PCR reads with MiXCR, one row per CDR3 protein. This table has a few hundred thousand distinct CDR3 sequences, 20% to 25% appearing once. Newly diagnosed, the hyperthyroidism patients had under 2 months' duration and were aged 18 to 65. PBMCs were density-gradient isolated from roughly 9.6 ml fresh blood.

The chain uses TRBV3-1 and TRBJ2-7; D not certain. The TCR was taken from a young woman with stable Graves' hyperthyroidism. Sequenced material: peripheral blood. The CDR3, as DNA: TGTGCCAGCAGCCAAGATTCTCTGGCTTACGAGCAGTACTTC. Translation gives CASSQDSLAYEQYF.